What follows are 13 T cell receptor beta chains derived from one specimen sequenced in a study of beta chain features in type 1 diabetes. Isolated RNA was reverse transcribed in full, so expressed TCRB transcripts were sequenced. Profiling relied on immunoSEQ multiplex PCR, and the TCRdb table lists in-frame clones only, not all of them. The sample has fewer than 350,000 clones; about 8% are singletons. The specimen was central memory CD4+ T cells from blood. All receptors come from a woman aged 18-35 years in good health.

The chain combines TRBV30 with TRBJ2-1; D is undetermined. Trimming pared 1 base from V and 1 base from J, leaving 2 bases between. This CDR3 spans 12 amino acids. CDR1 and CDR2 (germline): GTSNPN, SVGIG (reference sequence). The CDR3 loop reads CAWSASYNEQFF. The DNA for the CDR3 is TGTGCCTGGAGTGCTTCCTACAATGAGCAGTTCTTC.

This clone has more than one count but fewer than ten. The V call is TRBV7-2, the J call TRBJ2-1; tentatively, D is TRBD1 or TRBD2 (5 bases each). This CDR3 spans 13 amino acids. V was clipped by 4 bases and J by 10 bases, with 14 bases between them. Per the germline V gene, CDR1 is SGHTA and CDR2 is FQGNSA. CDR3 DNA sequence: TGTGCCAGCAGCTCTTTCCTGAGGGGAGAGCAGTTCTTC. Its protein product is CASSSFLRGEQFF.

In its sample, this clone was seen a few times. V usage is TRBV5-4 and J usage is TRBJ2-1, with TRBD2 as a possible D gene (5 bases). Looked up from germline, CDR1 is SGHNT and CDR2 is YYREEE (reference sequence). Trimming left V 0 bases short and J 4 bases short, with 11 bases between. The CDR3 length is 15 residues. The CDR3 loop is CASSLAGRTYNEQFF. CDR3 DNA sequence: TGTGCCAGCAGCTTGGCAGGTCGGACTTACAATGAGCAGTTCTTC.

The rearrangement links TRBV28 to TRBJ1-2; the D gene is possibly TRBD1 (5 bases). The CDR3 is 14 residues long. The V gene lost 3 bases and the J gene lost 8 bases, with 16 bases spanning the gap. Germline lookup yields CDR1 MDHEN and CDR2 SYDVKM. The CDR3, as DNA: TGTGCCAGCAGTTTGGGGCCGGGACGGCAAGGCTACACCTTC. This encodes CASSLGPGRQGYTF.

The chain recombines TRBV5-4 with TRBJ2-5; possible D gene TRBD2, 6 bases. Trimming removed 4 bases at V and 5 bases at J, with 24 bases between. The CDR3 has 17 amino acids. Germline V lookup: CDR1 SGHNT, CDR2 YYREEE (reference sequence). The CDR3 sequence is CASSPRTSSQRVETQYF. The CDR3 DNA reads as TGTGCCAGCAGCCCTCGAACTAGCTCCCAAAGGGTGGAGACCCAGTACTTC.

In this sample, this clone turned up a few times. The chain joins TRBV28 to TRBJ1-1, with a weak D call TRBD1 (6 bases). CDR1 is MDHEN, CDR2 SYDVKM, per germline. The V gene lost 5 bases and the J gene lost 8 bases, with 12 bases spanning the gap. The CDR3 covers 12 residues. CDR3 region: CASSPAGTEAFF. Written as DNA, the CDR3 is TGTGCCAGCAGTCCGGCCGGGACAGAAGCTTTCTTT.

This clone has a handful of counts. The chain recombines TRBV5-1 with TRBJ2-3; perhaps TRBD2 as D (6 bases). Trimming removed 2 bases at V and 2 bases at J, with 18 bases between. The CDR3 runs to 17 residues. Germline values: CDR1 SGHRS, CDR2 YFSETQ. CDR3 coding DNA: TGCGCCAGCAGCTTAGGGCACGCGGGGAAGAACACAGATACGCAGTATTTT. Translation: CASSLGHAGKNTDTQYF.

The chain joins TRBV6-1 to TRBJ1-2; 9 positions agree with TRBD1. Per the germline V gene, CDR1 is MNHNS and CDR2 is SASEGT. The J segment lost 4 bases and the V segment lost 3 bases, leaving 6 bases of the junction unmatched. This CDR3 spans 15 amino acids. The DNA of the CDR3 is TGTGCCAGCAGTGACCTCCTGACAGGGGGCTATGGCTACACCTTC. It is translated as CASSDLLTGGYGYTF.

This clone was seen a few times. The chain couples TRBV30 to TRBJ2-1; perhaps TRBD1 as D (6 bases). Trimming removed 4 bases at V and 7 bases at J, with 17 bases between. CDR3 size: 14 residues. CDR1 is GTSNPN, CDR2 SVGIG, per germline (reference sequence). CDR3 DNA: TGTGCCTGGACCACAGGGAATCGAGTTAATGAGCAGTTCTTC. Translation gives CAWTTGNRVNEQFF.

This clone was seen only a few times. The chain is built from TRBV5-1 and TRBJ2-2; D is unclear. CDR1 SGHRS and CDR2 YFSETQ come from the germline V gene. The CDR3 sequence is 15 residues long. V shed 7 bases and J shed 3 bases, with 16 bases lying between them. This CDR3 is CASSRTRADTGELFF. The CDR3 DNA follows: TGCGCCAGCTCCAGGACCCGGGCGGACACCGGGGAGCTGTTTTTT.

This clone was found a few times. V usage is TRBV2 and J usage is TRBJ1-1; D possibly corresponds to TRBD1 (5 bases). CDR1 is SNHLY and CDR2 is FYNNEI in the germline V gene. The CDR3 is 17 residues long. Trimming left V 2 bases short and J 0 bases short, with 16 bases between. The CDR3 here is CASSEQGLGALNTEAFF. Here the CDR3 DNA reads TGTGCCAGCAGTGAACAAGGACTTGGGGCCCTGAACACTGAAGCTTTCTTT.

The sample holds many counts of this clone. The chain carries TRBV7-2 and TRBJ2-7; no reliable D call. Germline V CDR1 and CDR2: SGHTA, FQGNSA. The CDR3 length is 15 residues. The germline V and J ends were trimmed by 1 base and 1 base, with 11 bases remaining between them. The CDR3 here is CASSLVLESSYEQYF. CDR3 coding DNA: TGTGCCAGCAGCTTAGTTCTGGAATCGTCCTACGAGCAGTACTTC.

The chain carries TRBV23-1 and TRBJ2-4, with D possibly matching TRBD1 (8 bases). TRBV23-1 is recorded as an ORF, its role being uncertain. This CDR3 has 15 amino acids. Trimming took 4 bases from V and 6 from J, leaving 16 bases between them. For the CDR3, the DNA is TGCGCCAGCAGTCGTCAGGACAGGGAGGGAAACATTCAGTACTTC. Translation gives CASSRQDREGNIQYF.